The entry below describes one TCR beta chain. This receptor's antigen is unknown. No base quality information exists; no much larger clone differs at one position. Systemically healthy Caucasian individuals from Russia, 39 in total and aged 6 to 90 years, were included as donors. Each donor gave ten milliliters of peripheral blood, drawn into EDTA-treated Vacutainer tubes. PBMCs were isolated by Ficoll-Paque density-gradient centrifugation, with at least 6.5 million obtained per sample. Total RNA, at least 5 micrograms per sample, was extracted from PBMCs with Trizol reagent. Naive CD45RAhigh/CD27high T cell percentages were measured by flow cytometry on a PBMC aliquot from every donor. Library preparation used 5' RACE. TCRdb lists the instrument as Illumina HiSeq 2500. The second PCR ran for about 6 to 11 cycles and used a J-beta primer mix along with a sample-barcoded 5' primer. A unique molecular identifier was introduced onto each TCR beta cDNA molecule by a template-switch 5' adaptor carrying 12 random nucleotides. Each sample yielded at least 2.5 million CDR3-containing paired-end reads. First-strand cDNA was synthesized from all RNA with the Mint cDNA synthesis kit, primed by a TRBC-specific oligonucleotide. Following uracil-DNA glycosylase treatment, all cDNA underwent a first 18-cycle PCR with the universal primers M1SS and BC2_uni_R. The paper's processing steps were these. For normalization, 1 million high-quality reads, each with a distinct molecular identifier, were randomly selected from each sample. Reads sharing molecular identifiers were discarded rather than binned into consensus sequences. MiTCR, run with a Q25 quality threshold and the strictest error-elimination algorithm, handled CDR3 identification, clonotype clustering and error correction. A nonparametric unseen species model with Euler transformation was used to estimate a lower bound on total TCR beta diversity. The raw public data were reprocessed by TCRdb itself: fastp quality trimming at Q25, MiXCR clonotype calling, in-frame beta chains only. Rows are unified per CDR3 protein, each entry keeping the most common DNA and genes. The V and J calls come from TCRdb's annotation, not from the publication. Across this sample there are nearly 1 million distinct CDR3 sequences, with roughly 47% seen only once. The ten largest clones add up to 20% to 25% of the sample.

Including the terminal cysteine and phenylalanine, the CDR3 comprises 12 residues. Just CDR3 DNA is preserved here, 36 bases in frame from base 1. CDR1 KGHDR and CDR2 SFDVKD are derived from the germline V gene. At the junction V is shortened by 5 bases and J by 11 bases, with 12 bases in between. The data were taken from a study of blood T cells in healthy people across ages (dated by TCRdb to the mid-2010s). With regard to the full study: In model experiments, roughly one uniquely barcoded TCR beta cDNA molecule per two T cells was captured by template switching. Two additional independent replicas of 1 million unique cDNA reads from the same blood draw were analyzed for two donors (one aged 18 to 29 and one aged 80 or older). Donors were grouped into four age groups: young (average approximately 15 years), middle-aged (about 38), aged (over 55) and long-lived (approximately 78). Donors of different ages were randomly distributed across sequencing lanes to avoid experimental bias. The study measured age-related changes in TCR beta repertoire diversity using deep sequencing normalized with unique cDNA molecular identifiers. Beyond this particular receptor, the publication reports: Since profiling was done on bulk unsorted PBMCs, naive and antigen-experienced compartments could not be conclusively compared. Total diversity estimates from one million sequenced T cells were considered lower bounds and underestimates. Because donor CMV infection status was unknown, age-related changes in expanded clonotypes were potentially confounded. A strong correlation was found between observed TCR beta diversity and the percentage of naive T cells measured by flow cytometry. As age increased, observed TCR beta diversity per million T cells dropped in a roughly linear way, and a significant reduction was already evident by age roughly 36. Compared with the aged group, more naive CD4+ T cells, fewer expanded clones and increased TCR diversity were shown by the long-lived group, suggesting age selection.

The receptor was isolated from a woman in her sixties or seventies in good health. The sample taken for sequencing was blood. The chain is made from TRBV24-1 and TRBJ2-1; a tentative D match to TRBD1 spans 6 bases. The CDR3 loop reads CATSGQDRQQFF. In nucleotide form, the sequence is TGTGCCACCAGTGGACAGGACCGACAGCAGTTCTTC.